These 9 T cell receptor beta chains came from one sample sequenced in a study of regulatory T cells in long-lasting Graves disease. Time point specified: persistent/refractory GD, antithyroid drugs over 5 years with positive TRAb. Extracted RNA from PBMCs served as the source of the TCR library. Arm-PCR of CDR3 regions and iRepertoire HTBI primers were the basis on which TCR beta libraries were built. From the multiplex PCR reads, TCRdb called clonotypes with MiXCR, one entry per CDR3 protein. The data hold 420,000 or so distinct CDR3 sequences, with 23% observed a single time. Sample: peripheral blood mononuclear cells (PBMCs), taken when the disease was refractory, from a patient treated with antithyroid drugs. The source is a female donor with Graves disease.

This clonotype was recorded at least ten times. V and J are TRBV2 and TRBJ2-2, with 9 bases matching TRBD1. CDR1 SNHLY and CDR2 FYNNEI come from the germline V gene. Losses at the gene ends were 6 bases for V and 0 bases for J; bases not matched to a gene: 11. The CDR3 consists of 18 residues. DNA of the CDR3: TGTGCCAGCAGAGCCGGGACAGGGCAAACCGCGAACACCGGGGAGCTGTTTTTT. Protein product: CASRAGTGQTANTGELFF.

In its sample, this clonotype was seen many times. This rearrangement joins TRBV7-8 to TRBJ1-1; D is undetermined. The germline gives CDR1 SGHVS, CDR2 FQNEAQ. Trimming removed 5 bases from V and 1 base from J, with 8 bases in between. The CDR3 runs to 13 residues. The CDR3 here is CASSIKQNTEAFF. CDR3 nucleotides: TGTGCCAGCAGCATAAAACAGAACACTGAAGCTTTCTTT.

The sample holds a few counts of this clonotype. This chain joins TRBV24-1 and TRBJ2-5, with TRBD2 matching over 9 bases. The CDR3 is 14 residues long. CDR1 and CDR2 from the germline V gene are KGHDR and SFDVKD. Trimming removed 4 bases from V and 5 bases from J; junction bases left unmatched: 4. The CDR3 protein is CATSESGRMETQYF. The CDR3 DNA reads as TGTGCCACCAGTGAAAGCGGGAGGATGGAGACCCAGTACTTC.

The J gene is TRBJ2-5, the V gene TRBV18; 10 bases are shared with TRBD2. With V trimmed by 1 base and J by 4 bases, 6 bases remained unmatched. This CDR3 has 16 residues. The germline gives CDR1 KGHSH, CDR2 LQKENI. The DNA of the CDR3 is TGTGCCAGCTCACCACGGGCTAGCGGGAGCTCAGAGACCCAGTACTTC. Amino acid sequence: CASSPRASGSSETQYF.

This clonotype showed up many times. For the CDR3, the DNA is TGTGCCAGCAGTTTGAGCTCGGGGACAGGGTTTAACTATGGCTACACCTTC. Encoded protein: CASSLSSGTGFNYGYTF. The rearrangement joins TRBV12-3 or TRBV12-4 to TRBJ1-2, with 9 nucleotides matching TRBD1. The CDR3 totals 17 residues. The V and J ends lost 3 bases and 1 base, in that order; junction bases with no gene match: 9.

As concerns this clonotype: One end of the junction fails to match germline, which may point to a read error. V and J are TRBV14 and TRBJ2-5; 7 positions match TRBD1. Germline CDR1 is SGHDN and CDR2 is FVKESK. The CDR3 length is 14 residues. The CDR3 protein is CASSLNRGKENQYF. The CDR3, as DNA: TGTGCCAGCAGCCTGAACAGGGGTAAAGAGAACCAGTACTTC.

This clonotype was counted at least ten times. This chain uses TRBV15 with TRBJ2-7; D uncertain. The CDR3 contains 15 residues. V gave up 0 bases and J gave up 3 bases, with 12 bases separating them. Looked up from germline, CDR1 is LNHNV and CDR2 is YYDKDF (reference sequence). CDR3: CATSRERRRVYEQYF. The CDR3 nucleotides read TGTGCCACCAGCAGAGAGCGAAGAAGAGTCTACGAGCAGTACTTC.

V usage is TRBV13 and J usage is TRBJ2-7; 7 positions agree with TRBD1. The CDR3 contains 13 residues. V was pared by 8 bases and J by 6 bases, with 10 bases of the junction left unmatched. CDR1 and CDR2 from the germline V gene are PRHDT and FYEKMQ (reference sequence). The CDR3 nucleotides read TGTGCCAGCCAGGACAGGTCGACTACCGAGCAGTACTTC. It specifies CASQDRSTTEQYF.

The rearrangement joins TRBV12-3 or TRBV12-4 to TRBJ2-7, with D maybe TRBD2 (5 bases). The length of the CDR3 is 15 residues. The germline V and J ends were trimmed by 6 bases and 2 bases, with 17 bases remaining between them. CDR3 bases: TGTGCCAGCAGCGCCCAACTGGACTTCACCTACGAGCAGTACTTC. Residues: CASSAQLDFTYEQYF.